This T cell receptor (beta chain) was recovered during a study of T cells after yellow fever vaccination. Looking at the study overall: Fractions low in cell number were prepared with SMART-Seq v4 Ultra Low Input. The study, taken as a whole, reports: A secondary response was less intense yet reached its peak sooner, at day 5 versus 15. Post-booster reappearance was seen for most primary-vaccination clones (96% CD4, 80% to 90% CD8).

In germline, CDR1 is SGHRS, CDR2 YFSETQ. V dropped 3 bases and J dropped 1 base, with 9 bases sitting between them. The CDR3 runs to 14 residues. Template switching by 5'RACE produced TCR cDNA, adding a universal primer site and UMIs. MiXCR, run by TCRdb on the 5' RACE reads, gives a single entry per CDR3 protein. The sample includes approximately 580,000 distinct CDR3 sequences, around a sixth of them seen just once. The table lists this clonotype with a few counts. Its target is unknown. This rearrangement joins TRBV5-1 to TRBJ2-3, with D perhaps TRBD2 (6 bases). The material sequenced was PBMCs, taken around 5 days after the first yellow fever vaccination. The clonotype was recovered from a man between 18 and 29 years old who received the YFV17D yellow fever vaccine. CDR3 in DNA: TGCGCCAGCAGCTCGATAGCGGGCACAGATACGCAGTATTTT. It translates to CASSSIAGTDTQYF.